The sequence of this TCR beta chain was determined in a study of CD8 T cells in ankylosing spondylitis. Points from the study as a whole: Eight highly homologous variants made up a TCR beta motif, and this motif appeared characteristic of ankylosing spondylitis blood. Disease-linked clones bore a CD8+ phenotype and were relatively rare in peripheral blood.

TCRdb processed the 5' RACE reads anew with MiXCR; each CDR3 protein has one entry. The sample has about 540,000 distinct CDR3 sequences, over 9.5% seen once. This clonotype was found a few times. Its antigen remains unidentified. The germline V and J ends were trimmed by 0 bases and 0 bases, with 6 bases remaining between them. Germline V CDR1 and CDR2: MGHDK, SYGVNS. The CDR3 is made up of 15 amino acids. The sample consisted of blood, either unsorted or a sorted T cell fraction (not recorded which). The receptor was isolated from a male donor with ankylosing spondylitis. This sequence joins TRBV25-1 and TRBJ1-3, with D unresolved. Here the CDR3 DNA reads TGTGCCAGCAGTGAATACCGGAGCTCTGGAAACACCATATATTTT. It encodes CASSEYRSSGNTIYF.